This T cell receptor (beta chain) originates from a study of blood T cell repertoires in COVID-19. Residents of about two dozen US areas, aged roughly 18 to 89 years, made up the participants. Either two negative PCRs, clearance, or symptom resolution qualified Cohort 3 donors as recovered. This CDR3 has 11 amino acids. Germline V CDR1 and CDR2: SGHTA, FQGNSA. Trimming removed 8 bases at V and 6 bases at J, with 8 bases between. Measured with immunoSEQ multiplex PCR; TCRdb has only the in-frame clones, and not every one. The profile covers around 250,000 clones, with 65% to 85% appearing a single time and about 3.4% taken by the ten largest.

The source of this sequence is a man aged 45-60 years who had recovered from COVID-19. Sequenced material: PBMCs or T cells enriched from blood (not recorded which). The chain links TRBV7-2 to TRBJ2-4, with D unresolved. CDR3 nucleotides: TGTGCCAGCTCGACGGGAAACATTCAGTACTTC. Encoded protein: CASSTGNIQYF.